This T cell receptor beta chain was retrieved from a study of OX40 agonist ivuxolimab in advanced cancers. For the wider study: Ivuxolimab was an agonistic, fully human IgG2 monoclonal antibody directed against OX40 (CD134), a costimulatory receptor. Partial responses occurred in three dose-escalation patients, of whom one had hepatocellular carcinoma and two had cutaneous melanoma. Peripheral TCRbeta sequencing was intended to test whether TCR sequence diversity was altered and clonal T-cell expansion was caused by ivuxolimab. Prior anti-PD-1, anti-PD-L1 or anti-CTLA-4 therapy was permitted, and less than 45% of dose-escalation patients had received checkpoint inhibitors. In the dose-escalation cohort, over 65% of patients were male, and the mean age was approximately 60 years, with a range of about 23 to 90. The monotherapy dose-escalation portion (N ≈ 57 patients) of the phase I ivuxolimab trial is reported in the paper. Of the roughly 51 dose-escalation patients, hepatocellular carcinoma was present in about 20, melanoma in about 15, renal cell carcinoma in 9 and head and neck cancer in 9. Intravenous ivuxolimab was administered to patients every 2 weeks at six dose levels: 0.01, 0.1, 0.3, 1.5, 3 and 10 mg/kg.

Concerning this clone itself: What antigen it recognizes has not been identified. It has no much larger one-base neighbor in the sample; base qualities were not kept.

Genomic DNA was isolated from the sorted cells so that the TCRbeta CDR3 region could be sequenced. The immunoSEQ Assay was used to sequence the TCRbeta CDR3 regions. TCRdb obtained this table from immuneACCESS and retained in-frame rearrangements with V and J assigned. These tables miss some clones; where compared with another copy, unresolved V genes account for less than half of the shortfall, and the remainder is unexplained. For this sample the table gives around 70,000 clones, of which 65% to 90% were detected only once. The top ten hold around 0.5% of the sample. Patients with a history of autoimmune disease or receiving systemic immunosuppression were excluded from the trial. Peripheral blood for TCR sequencing was drawn from every dose cohort at baseline, at cycle 4 day 1 and at cycle 7 day 1. The samples were drawn from a first-in-human, open-label, multicenter phase I dose-escalation trial of ivuxolimab. The trial enrolled adults with locally advanced or metastatic head and neck squamous cell, hepatocellular, melanoma or renal cell carcinoma. Before TCR sequencing, CD4+ and CD8+ T cells were separately sorted from peripheral blood.

General study outcomes and caveats: In the 0.1-3.0 mg/kg groups, partial responders had among the lowest normalized peripheral clonal expansion, particularly in CD8+ T cells. After ivuxolimab, more expanded clones were found on average in CD8+ T cells than in CD4+ T cells. Low levels of normalized T-cell clonal expansion were also seen in some nonresponding patients. The antigen specificity of the clonally expanded peripheral T cells was not determined. At doses of 0.1 to 3.0 mg/kg, clonal expansion of both CD4+ and CD8+ T cells in blood was seen between baseline and week 6.

The source of this sequence is an adult with an advanced solid tumor such as melanoma, head and neck, liver or kidney cancer. This specimen was CD4+ or CD8+ T cells sorted from blood, taken in a trial of the OX40 agonist ivuxolimab.

DNA sequence: TGTGCCATCAGCGCTCAGAGCTCTGGGGCCAACGTCCTGACTTTC. It encodes CAISAQSSGANVLTF. The receptor chain draws on TRBV10-3 and TRBJ2-6, with the D gene too uncertain to name. The cysteine opens and the phenylalanine closes a CDR3 of 15 amino acids. Only CDR3 DNA is held: 45 bases, read in frame from base 1. Trimming at the junction amounts to 6 bases on V and 0 bases on J, and the germline ends lie 9 bases apart. Looking up the germline V gene yields CDR1 ENHRY and CDR2 SYGVKD.